Here is one TCR beta chain with its context. This sample is drawn from a study of cytomegalovirus exposure and HLA in healthy donors. The CDR3 length is 21 residues. The PCR contained 60 Vbeta and 13 Jbeta primers. Method: immunoSEQ multiplex PCR; TCRdb's copy keeps in-frame clones and lacks some. This sample carries 110,000 or so clones, approximately 67% of them seen once, and the ten largest clones take roughly 8%. Sequencing was done on a sample of PBMCs. The V call is TRBV21-1, the J call TRBJ1-5; the table's D call TRBD1 went unverified against the DNA. TRBV21-1 is a recognized pseudogene. The receptor comes from a man aged 18 to 35 in good health and CMV-seropositive. CDR3 coding DNA: TGTGCCAGCAGCAAAGTCCAAAACTCCCGCGGGACAGGGTGTAGTATTCAGCCCCAGCATTTT. Its protein product is CASSKVQNSRGTGCSIQPQHF.